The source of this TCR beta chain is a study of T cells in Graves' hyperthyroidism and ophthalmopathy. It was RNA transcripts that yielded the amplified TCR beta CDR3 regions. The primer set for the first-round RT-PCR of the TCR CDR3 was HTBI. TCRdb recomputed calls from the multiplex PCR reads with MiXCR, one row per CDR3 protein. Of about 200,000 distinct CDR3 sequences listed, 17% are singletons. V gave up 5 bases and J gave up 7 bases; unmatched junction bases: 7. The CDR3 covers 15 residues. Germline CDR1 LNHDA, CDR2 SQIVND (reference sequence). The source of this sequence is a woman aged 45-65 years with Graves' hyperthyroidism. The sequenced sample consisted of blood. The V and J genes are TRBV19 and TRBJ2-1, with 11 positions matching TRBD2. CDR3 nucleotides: TGTGCCAGTAGTGCCTCCGGGACTAGCGGTAATGAGCAGTTCTTC. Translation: CASSASGTSGNEQFF.